The 29 T cell receptor beta chains presented below share a single source sample, sequenced in a study of spatial heterogeneity in lung cancer. Study results and limitations: Higher tumor mutation counts went along with higher counts of expanded intratumoral alpha and beta TCRs.

Regarding time point: sample taken at primary tumor resection. TCRdb fed the 5' RACE reads into MiXCR, producing one record per CDR3 protein. The sample has roughly 5,800 distinct CDR3 sequences, 14% seen once. Their antigens are not known. The input for sequencing was lung tumor tissue, taken at surgery. The receptors originated from a male donor with early-stage non-small cell lung cancer.

Remarks on this clonotype: This beta chain was picked up by a library intended for alpha chains and is off target, so its count carries little meaning. J is TRBJ2-3 and V is TRBV5-6; D gene uncertain. Germline V CDR1 and CDR2: SGHDT, YYEEEE. The CDR3 extends over 15 amino acids. The V end was cut by 1 base, the J end by 4 bases, with 13 bases between. CDR3 in DNA: TGTGCCAGCAGCTTGAGACTTAGTCATGCAGATACGCAGTATTTT. Translation: CASSLRLSHADTQYF.

This clonotype qualifies as medium-sized. Because the library targeted alpha chains, this beta chain is an off-target read whose size means little. The chain is built from TRBV5-1 and TRBJ2-3; tentatively, D is TRBD1 (5 bases). Germline CDR1 and CDR2: SGHRS and YFSETQ. The CDR3 sequence is 15 residues long. The V and J ends lost 2 bases and 3 bases respectively, with 13 bases between them. DNA for the CDR3: TGCGCCAGCAGCTTCGGAGAGGCAGGGACAGATACGCAGTATTTT. Translated: CASSFGEAGTDTQYF.

This clonotype has just a few counts. This beta chain was picked up by a library intended for alpha chains and is off target, so its count carries little meaning. The genes are TRBV3-1 and TRBJ2-6; no firm D call. Trimming removed 0 bases from V and 2 bases from J, with 8 bases in between. The CDR3 contains 16 residues. Germline-derived CDR1 and CDR2 are LGHDT and YNNKEL (reference sequence). CDR3 sequence reads: CASSQDGQPGANVLTF. The CDR3 DNA is TGTGCCAGCAGCCAAGATGGGCAGCCTGGGGCCAACGTCCTGACTTTC.

This clonotype was seen just once. The library was designed around alpha chains, so this beta chain is a stray read whose abundance carries little weight. The rearrangement links TRBV20-1 to TRBJ2-1, with D possibly TRBD1 on 5 matching bases. The CDR3 runs 15 residues. Germline CDR1 reads DFQATT; CDR2 reads SNEGSKA (reference sequence). With 4 bases removed from V and 6 bases from J, the gap between germline ends came to 19 bases. The CDR3 DNA is TGCAGTGCTACAACCGGACATGAAGTGGGCAATGAGCAGTTCTTC. It yields the protein CSATTGHEVGNEQFF.

In its sample, this clonotype ranks as medium-sized. This beta chain is a stray sequence in a library constructed for alpha chains; its clone size is not meaningful. The genes are TRBV12-3 or TRBV12-4 and TRBJ2-7; D uncertain. The CDR3 extends over 13 amino acids. V was pared by 2 bases and J by 4 bases, with 9 bases between. In DNA form, the CDR3 reads TGTGCCAGCAGTTTAATCCTCGGATACGAGCAGTACTTC. Amino acid sequence: CASSLILGYEQYF.

In its sample, this clonotype ranks as medium-sized. A library prepared for alpha chains yielded this beta chain as an off-target read; its size is of little meaning. The CDR3, as DNA: TGTGCCAGCAGTTACGGGGATAAGGGGGCGGACTACAATGAGCAGTTCTTC. It yields the protein CASSYGDKGADYNEQFF. The chain recombines TRBV6-5 with TRBJ2-1; TRBD1 agrees at 7 bases. Germline CDR1 and CDR2: MNHEY and SVGAGI. V shed 2 bases, J shed 3 bases, and the junction held 10 bases outside the gene matches. The CDR3 contains 17 residues.

This clonotype has at least ten counts. The library was built for alpha chains, so this beta chain is an off-target read and its size means little. This chain uses TRBV11-2 with TRBJ2-7; 8 bases match TRBD1. Germline V gene lookup returns CDR1 SGHAT and CDR2 FQNNGV. Losses at the gene ends were 0 bases for V and 2 bases for J; bases not matched to a gene: 3. The CDR3 sequence is 15 residues long. The CDR3, as DNA: TGTGCCAGCAGCTTAGATTGGACAGGGCCCTACGAGCAGTACTTC. Its protein product is CASSLDWTGPYEQYF.

To note about this clonotype: Little can be read into the size of this beta chain, an off-target read in a library designed for alpha chains. The chain links TRBV6-2 or TRBV6-3 to TRBJ2-5; a possible D gene is TRBD1 (6 bases). The CDR3 is made up of 16 amino acids. Trimming took off 6 bases at V and 0 bases at J, with 17 bases between the two ends. CDR1 and CDR2 (germline): MNHEY, SVGEGT. The CDR3 region is CASRPLDRPYQETQYF. DNA for the CDR3: TGTGCCAGCAGGCCATTGGACAGACCGTACCAAGAGACCCAGTACTTC.

This clonotype has ten or more counts. Found in a library prepared for alpha chains, this beta chain is an off-target read, and its abundance has little meaning. The chain couples TRBV2 to TRBJ2-2; TRBD2 aligns across 13 bases. Germline V gene sequence: CDR1 SNHLY, CDR2 FYNNEI. V trimming: 5 bases; J trimming: 8 bases; junction bases outside the gene matches: 8. This CDR3 has 16 residues. The CDR3 sequence: CASSLRTSGGRGELFF. The CDR3 DNA reads TGTGCCAGCAGTCTTCGGACTAGCGGGGGCCGGGGGGAGCTGTTTTTT.

This clonotype was counted many times. This beta chain is an off-target read within a library intended for alpha chains, so its frequency means little. The V gene is TRBV21-1, the J gene TRBJ2-2; no check of the table's D call, TRBD1, against the DNA was made. TRBV21-1 is given as a pseudogene. This CDR3 has 16 amino acids. CDR3: CASSNSGTTNTGELFF. Here the CDR3 DNA reads TGTGCCAGCAGCAACTCCGGGACAACGAACACCGGGGAGCTGTTTTTT.

Notes on this clonotype: This beta chain came through as a stray read in a library set up for alpha chains, and its size says little. The chain links TRBV5-1 to TRBJ2-3; weak D call: TRBD2 (7 bases). The V and J ends lost 4 bases and 6 bases respectively, with 18 bases between them. CDR1 and CDR2 from the germline V gene are SGHRS and YFSETQ. The CDR3 length is 15 residues. CDR3 sequence (DNA): TGCGCCAGCAGCCGGACCGGGGGGCAAGCGGATACGCAGTATTTT. Residues: CASSRTGGQADTQYF.

This clonotype is termed medium-sized. The library was prepared for alpha chains; this beta chain is a stray read, so its frequency means little. This chain connects TRBV5-1 to TRBJ2-3, with D unclear. V was trimmed by 5 bases and J by 5 bases, leaving 12 bases between them. The germline V gene has CDR1 SGHRS and CDR2 YFSETQ. The CDR3 is 13 residues long. In nucleotides, the CDR3 is TGCGCCAGCAGAGAGAGGTACCAAGATACGCAGTATTTT. Translation: CASRERYQDTQYF.

Sample share makes this clonotype medium-sized (0.01 to 0.1%). This beta chain represents an off-target read in a library built for alpha chains; its size is of limited meaning. The chain carries TRBV7-3 and TRBJ2-3; unclear D gene. The CDR3 runs 13 residues. Germline V gives CDR1 SGHTA, CDR2 FQGTGA. V was shortened by 3 bases and J by 7 bases, with 11 bases between the two germline ends. The CDR3 loop reads CASSFSVSHTQYF. CDR3 nucleotide sequence: TGTGCCAGCAGCTTTTCCGTCAGCCATACGCAGTATTTT.

A word on this clonotype: Found in a library prepared for alpha chains, this beta chain is an off-target read, and its abundance has little meaning. The CDR3 DNA is TGCAGTGCTAGGACAGGGGGCCTGGACACCGGGGAGCTGTTTTTT. This gives the protein CSARTGGLDTGELFF. V is TRBV20-1 and J is TRBJ2-2; 10 bases agree with TRBD1. V trimming: 3 bases; J trimming: 3 bases; junction bases outside the gene matches: 4. The CDR3 loop spans 15 amino acids. Per germline, CDR1 DFQATT and CDR2 SNEGSKA (reference sequence).

This clonotype showed up many times. A library made for alpha chains picked up this beta chain off target, so its size means little. The rearrangement uses TRBV7-3 and TRBJ2-7; the D is unclear. V lost 4 bases, J lost 0 bases, and 10 bases lay in between. Germline V gene lookup returns CDR1 SGHTA and CDR2 FQGTGA. CDR3 length equals 14 residues. The CDR3 here is CASSSGPSSYEQYF. The CDR3 DNA is TGTGCCAGCAGCTCAGGCCCGAGCTCCTACGAGCAGTACTTC.

Remarks on this clonotype: A library made for alpha chains picked up this beta chain off target, so its size means little. V usage is TRBV7-2 and J usage is TRBJ2-3; 7 bases match TRBD2. The CDR3 sequence is 14 residues long. Germline-derived CDR1 and CDR2 are SGHTA and FQGNSA. The V gene end was trimmed by 8 bases and the J gene end by 3 bases; junction bases not matched to a gene: 8. The chain's CDR3 is CASGWVGGTDTQYF. Written as DNA, the CDR3 is TGTGCCAGCGGATGGGTCGGGGGGACAGATACGCAGTATTTT.

This clonotype was observed at least ten times. With the library built for alpha chains, this beta chain is off target and its frequency is not meaningful. The V gene is TRBV5-1, the J gene TRBJ2-1, with TRBD2 matching over 9 bases. This CDR3 is 15 amino acids long. The germline CDR1 and CDR2 sequences are SGHRS and YFSETQ. The V gene end was trimmed by 5 bases and the J gene end by 7 bases; junction bases not matched to a gene: 10. The CDR3 DNA is TGCGCCAGCAGACCCGGGACTAGCCAGTGGAATGAGCAGTTCTTC. Translating it yields CASRPGTSQWNEQFF. The whole variable domain, filled in from reference TRBV5-1 and TRBJ2-1, reads KAGVTQTPRYLIKTRGQQVTLSCSPISGHRSVSWYQQTPGQGLQFLFEYFSETQRNKGNFPGRFSGRQFSNSRSEMNVSTLELGDSALYLCASRPGTSQWNEQFFGPGTRLTVL.

This clonotype was recorded many times. Found in a library prepared for alpha chains, this beta chain is an off-target read, and its abundance has little meaning. The chain employs TRBV9 and TRBJ2-5, with 11 bases fitting TRBD2. Trimming removed 4 bases from V and 1 base from J; junction bases left unmatched: 3. The germline CDR1 and CDR2 sequences are SGDLS and YYNGEE. There are 15 residues in the CDR3. CDR3 in DNA: TGTGCCAGCAGCTACGGGACTAGCGGCCAAGAGACCCAGTACTTC. Translated, it gives CASSYGTSGQETQYF. Supplemented by reference TRBV9 and TRBJ2-5, the full variable domain reads DSGVTQTPKHLITATGQRVTLRCSPRSGDLSVYWYQQSLDQGLQFLIQYYNGEERAKGNILERFSAQQFPDLHSELNLSSLELGDSALYFCASSYGTSGQETQYFGPGTRLLVL.

This clonotype was counted at least ten times. Because this beta chain is a stray read in a library intended to capture alpha chains, its abundance should not be given much weight. The chain joins TRBV7-2 to TRBJ2-1; 7 bases agree with TRBD2. Germline CDR1 is SGHTA and CDR2 is FQGNSA. The junction had 4 bases not matched to a gene; V was cut back by 3 bases and J by 5 bases. CDR3 length: 14 residues. The CDR3 spells CASSLTSRHNEQFF. The CDR3 DNA sequence: TGTGCCAGCAGCTTGACTAGCCGCCACAATGAGCAGTTCTTC.

Sample share makes this clonotype large. This beta chain is a stray read from a library made for alpha chains; its abundance is not meaningful. The chain links TRBV28 to TRBJ2-4; no firm D call. The CDR3 spans 15 residues. Looked up from germline, CDR1 is MDHEN and CDR2 is SYDVKM. The V end was cut by 5 bases, the J end by 0 bases, with 11 bases between. As DNA, the CDR3 is TGTGCCAGCAGTCACTATCCACTAGCCAAAAACATTCAGTACTTC. Translating gives CASSHYPLAKNIQYF.

By frequency in the sample, this clonotype is medium-sized. Because the library targeted alpha chains, this beta chain is an off-target read whose size means little. The chain's CDR3 is CAISDTGNTIYF. As DNA, the CDR3 is TGTGCCATCAGTGACACAGGAAACACCATATATTTT. The chain is built from TRBV10-3 and TRBJ1-3; D is uncertain. The CDR3 is made up of 12 amino acids. From germline, CDR1 is ENHRY and CDR2 SYGVKD. V was trimmed by 3 bases and J by 4 bases, leaving 4 bases between them.

Sample share makes this clonotype medium-sized. This beta chain was picked up by a library intended for alpha chains and is off target, so its count carries little meaning. The chain has TRBV29-1 and TRBJ1-3; 7 bases fit TRBD1. After removal of 3 bases from V and 4 bases from J, the junction contained 9 bases not matched to a gene. Germline V gene data show CDR1 as SQVTM and CDR2 as ANQGSEA. This CDR3 is built from 15 residues. The CDR3, as DNA: TGCAGCGTTGATTCCGCCACAGGGGAAGGAAACACCATATATTTT. This encodes CSVDSATGEGNTIYF.

By share, this clonotype counts as medium-sized. The library was built for alpha chains, so this beta chain is an off-target read and its size means little. V gene TRBV20-1 combines with J gene TRBJ2-3, with 9 bases fitting TRBD2. This CDR3 contains 14 residues. Per germline, CDR1 DFQATT and CDR2 SNEGSKA (reference sequence). The ends lost 3 bases at V and 4 bases at J; junction bases unmatched: 5. The CDR3 nucleotides read TGCAGTGCTAGGGCGGGGGGGGCCCCAGATACGCAGTATTTT. This gives the protein CSARAGGAPDTQYF.

This clonotype counts as medium-sized (0.01 to 0.1%). Because the library targeted alpha chains, this beta chain is an off-target read whose size means little. The chain joins TRBV18 to TRBJ1-1, with D perhaps TRBD1 (6 bases). The V end lost 2 bases, the J end lost 5 bases, and 18 bases lay between the germline ends. The CDR3 covers 16 residues. Germline V CDR1 and CDR2: KGHSH, LQKENI. CDR3 sequence reads: CASSPGFPGDGTEAFF. The CDR3 region has the DNA TGTGCCAGCTCACCAGGGTTTCCAGGGGATGGGACTGAAGCTTTCTTT.

Sample share makes this clonotype medium-sized. This beta chain lies outside the target of a library built for alpha chains; its clone size means little. DNA of the CDR3: TGTGCCAGCAGCTTGAGGGCGCCAGATACGCAGTATTTT. Translating gives CASSLRAPDTQYF. This sequence joins TRBV11-2 and TRBJ2-3; a weak D match, TRBD2 (5 bases). Trimming took off 3 bases at V and 4 bases at J, with 8 bases between the two ends. Germline V CDR1 and CDR2: SGHAT, FQNNGV. The CDR3 is 13 amino acids.

This clonotype is medium-sized (0.01 to 0.1%) by share. The size of this beta chain means little, since it is a stray read in a library made for alpha chains. Here the CDR3 reads CASSPPVATGRHGYTF. The CDR3 bases are TGTGCCAGCTCACCACCGGTCGCTACAGGGAGACATGGCTACACCTTC. This chain links TRBV18 with TRBJ1-2; a weak D match, TRBD1 (6 bases). Looked up from germline, CDR1 is KGHSH and CDR2 is LQKENI. Trimming took off 0 bases at V and 6 bases at J, with 17 bases between the two ends. This CDR3 is built from 16 residues.

About this clonotype: Little can be read into the size of this beta chain, an off-target read in a library designed for alpha chains. In DNA form, the CDR3 reads TGTGCCAGCACCACTCCGGACAGGGCGAGCTACGAGCAGTACTTC. The encoded protein is CASTTPDRASYEQYF. The rearrangement joins TRBV25-1 to TRBJ2-7, with 8 bases matching TRBD1. Germline trimming cut 7 bases from V and 3 bases from J; bases unmatched to any gene: 11. CDR1 is MGHDK and CDR2 is SYGVNS in the germline V gene. The CDR3 runs to 15 residues.

This clonotype is labeled medium-sized. This beta chain is an off-target read within a library intended for alpha chains, so its frequency means little. The chain combines TRBV5-1 with TRBJ2-1, with a possible D match to TRBD2 (6 bases). V dropped 4 bases and J dropped 2 bases, with 13 bases sitting between them. In germline, CDR1 is SGHRS, CDR2 YFSETQ. This CDR3 has 15 residues. CDR3: CASSRGDGPYNEQFF. The CDR3 DNA sequence: TGCGCCAGCAGCCGCGGGGACGGACCCTACAATGAGCAGTTCTTC. Full variable domain (rest looked up from reference TRBV5-1 and TRBJ2-1): KAGVTQTPRYLIKTRGQQVTLSCSPISGHRSVSWYQQTPGQGLQFLFEYFSETQRNKGNFPGRFSGRQFSNSRSEMNVSTLELGDSALYLCASSRGDGPYNEQFFGPGTRLTVL.

This clonotype was counted at least ten times. This beta chain is a stray sequence in a library constructed for alpha chains; its clone size is not meaningful. The chain is built from TRBV21-1 and TRBJ2-2; the table calls TRBD2, which could not be checked here. TRBV21-1 has pseudogene status. The CDR3 is 16 residues long. The CDR3 region is CASSKGCGSNTGELFF. The DNA of the CDR3 is TGTGCCAGCAGCAAAGGTTGTGGGAGCAACACCGGGGAGCTGTTTTTT.